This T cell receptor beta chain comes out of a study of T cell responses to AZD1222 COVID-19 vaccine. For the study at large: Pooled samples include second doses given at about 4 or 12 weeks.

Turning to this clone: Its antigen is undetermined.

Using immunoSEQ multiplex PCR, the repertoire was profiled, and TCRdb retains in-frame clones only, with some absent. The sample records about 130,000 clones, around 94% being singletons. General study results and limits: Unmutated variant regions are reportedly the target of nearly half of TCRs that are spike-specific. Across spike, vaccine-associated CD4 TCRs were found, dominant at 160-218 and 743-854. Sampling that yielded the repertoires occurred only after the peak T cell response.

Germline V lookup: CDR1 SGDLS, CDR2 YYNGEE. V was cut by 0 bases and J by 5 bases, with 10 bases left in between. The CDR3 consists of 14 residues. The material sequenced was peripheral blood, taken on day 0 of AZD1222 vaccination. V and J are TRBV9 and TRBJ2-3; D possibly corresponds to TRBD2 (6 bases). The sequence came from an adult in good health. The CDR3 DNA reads TGTGCCAGCAGCGTAGTCGGGAGTGGAGATACGCAGTATTTT. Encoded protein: CASSVVGSGDTQYF.